This entry describes one T cell receptor (beta chain). J was trimmed by 1 base and V by 4 bases; bases with no gene match: 4. Germline-derived CDR1 and CDR2 are SGHDT and YYEEEE. This CDR3 spans 15 amino acids. TCRdb re-analysed the 5' RACE reads in MiXCR, keeping a single row per CDR3 protein. The table includes some 70,000 distinct CDR3 sequences, about a fifth detected once. The sample comes from a study of HIV-infected patients and healthy controls. The gene calls are TRBV5-6 and TRBJ2-2, with TRBD1 identical over 7 bases. Sequencing was done on a sample of CD4+ T cells from blood. The TCR originated in a human donor in good health. The CDR3 DNA is TGTGCCAGCAGCACGGACAGGCGGAACACCGGGGAGCTGTTTTTT. Its translation is CASSTDRRNTGELFF.